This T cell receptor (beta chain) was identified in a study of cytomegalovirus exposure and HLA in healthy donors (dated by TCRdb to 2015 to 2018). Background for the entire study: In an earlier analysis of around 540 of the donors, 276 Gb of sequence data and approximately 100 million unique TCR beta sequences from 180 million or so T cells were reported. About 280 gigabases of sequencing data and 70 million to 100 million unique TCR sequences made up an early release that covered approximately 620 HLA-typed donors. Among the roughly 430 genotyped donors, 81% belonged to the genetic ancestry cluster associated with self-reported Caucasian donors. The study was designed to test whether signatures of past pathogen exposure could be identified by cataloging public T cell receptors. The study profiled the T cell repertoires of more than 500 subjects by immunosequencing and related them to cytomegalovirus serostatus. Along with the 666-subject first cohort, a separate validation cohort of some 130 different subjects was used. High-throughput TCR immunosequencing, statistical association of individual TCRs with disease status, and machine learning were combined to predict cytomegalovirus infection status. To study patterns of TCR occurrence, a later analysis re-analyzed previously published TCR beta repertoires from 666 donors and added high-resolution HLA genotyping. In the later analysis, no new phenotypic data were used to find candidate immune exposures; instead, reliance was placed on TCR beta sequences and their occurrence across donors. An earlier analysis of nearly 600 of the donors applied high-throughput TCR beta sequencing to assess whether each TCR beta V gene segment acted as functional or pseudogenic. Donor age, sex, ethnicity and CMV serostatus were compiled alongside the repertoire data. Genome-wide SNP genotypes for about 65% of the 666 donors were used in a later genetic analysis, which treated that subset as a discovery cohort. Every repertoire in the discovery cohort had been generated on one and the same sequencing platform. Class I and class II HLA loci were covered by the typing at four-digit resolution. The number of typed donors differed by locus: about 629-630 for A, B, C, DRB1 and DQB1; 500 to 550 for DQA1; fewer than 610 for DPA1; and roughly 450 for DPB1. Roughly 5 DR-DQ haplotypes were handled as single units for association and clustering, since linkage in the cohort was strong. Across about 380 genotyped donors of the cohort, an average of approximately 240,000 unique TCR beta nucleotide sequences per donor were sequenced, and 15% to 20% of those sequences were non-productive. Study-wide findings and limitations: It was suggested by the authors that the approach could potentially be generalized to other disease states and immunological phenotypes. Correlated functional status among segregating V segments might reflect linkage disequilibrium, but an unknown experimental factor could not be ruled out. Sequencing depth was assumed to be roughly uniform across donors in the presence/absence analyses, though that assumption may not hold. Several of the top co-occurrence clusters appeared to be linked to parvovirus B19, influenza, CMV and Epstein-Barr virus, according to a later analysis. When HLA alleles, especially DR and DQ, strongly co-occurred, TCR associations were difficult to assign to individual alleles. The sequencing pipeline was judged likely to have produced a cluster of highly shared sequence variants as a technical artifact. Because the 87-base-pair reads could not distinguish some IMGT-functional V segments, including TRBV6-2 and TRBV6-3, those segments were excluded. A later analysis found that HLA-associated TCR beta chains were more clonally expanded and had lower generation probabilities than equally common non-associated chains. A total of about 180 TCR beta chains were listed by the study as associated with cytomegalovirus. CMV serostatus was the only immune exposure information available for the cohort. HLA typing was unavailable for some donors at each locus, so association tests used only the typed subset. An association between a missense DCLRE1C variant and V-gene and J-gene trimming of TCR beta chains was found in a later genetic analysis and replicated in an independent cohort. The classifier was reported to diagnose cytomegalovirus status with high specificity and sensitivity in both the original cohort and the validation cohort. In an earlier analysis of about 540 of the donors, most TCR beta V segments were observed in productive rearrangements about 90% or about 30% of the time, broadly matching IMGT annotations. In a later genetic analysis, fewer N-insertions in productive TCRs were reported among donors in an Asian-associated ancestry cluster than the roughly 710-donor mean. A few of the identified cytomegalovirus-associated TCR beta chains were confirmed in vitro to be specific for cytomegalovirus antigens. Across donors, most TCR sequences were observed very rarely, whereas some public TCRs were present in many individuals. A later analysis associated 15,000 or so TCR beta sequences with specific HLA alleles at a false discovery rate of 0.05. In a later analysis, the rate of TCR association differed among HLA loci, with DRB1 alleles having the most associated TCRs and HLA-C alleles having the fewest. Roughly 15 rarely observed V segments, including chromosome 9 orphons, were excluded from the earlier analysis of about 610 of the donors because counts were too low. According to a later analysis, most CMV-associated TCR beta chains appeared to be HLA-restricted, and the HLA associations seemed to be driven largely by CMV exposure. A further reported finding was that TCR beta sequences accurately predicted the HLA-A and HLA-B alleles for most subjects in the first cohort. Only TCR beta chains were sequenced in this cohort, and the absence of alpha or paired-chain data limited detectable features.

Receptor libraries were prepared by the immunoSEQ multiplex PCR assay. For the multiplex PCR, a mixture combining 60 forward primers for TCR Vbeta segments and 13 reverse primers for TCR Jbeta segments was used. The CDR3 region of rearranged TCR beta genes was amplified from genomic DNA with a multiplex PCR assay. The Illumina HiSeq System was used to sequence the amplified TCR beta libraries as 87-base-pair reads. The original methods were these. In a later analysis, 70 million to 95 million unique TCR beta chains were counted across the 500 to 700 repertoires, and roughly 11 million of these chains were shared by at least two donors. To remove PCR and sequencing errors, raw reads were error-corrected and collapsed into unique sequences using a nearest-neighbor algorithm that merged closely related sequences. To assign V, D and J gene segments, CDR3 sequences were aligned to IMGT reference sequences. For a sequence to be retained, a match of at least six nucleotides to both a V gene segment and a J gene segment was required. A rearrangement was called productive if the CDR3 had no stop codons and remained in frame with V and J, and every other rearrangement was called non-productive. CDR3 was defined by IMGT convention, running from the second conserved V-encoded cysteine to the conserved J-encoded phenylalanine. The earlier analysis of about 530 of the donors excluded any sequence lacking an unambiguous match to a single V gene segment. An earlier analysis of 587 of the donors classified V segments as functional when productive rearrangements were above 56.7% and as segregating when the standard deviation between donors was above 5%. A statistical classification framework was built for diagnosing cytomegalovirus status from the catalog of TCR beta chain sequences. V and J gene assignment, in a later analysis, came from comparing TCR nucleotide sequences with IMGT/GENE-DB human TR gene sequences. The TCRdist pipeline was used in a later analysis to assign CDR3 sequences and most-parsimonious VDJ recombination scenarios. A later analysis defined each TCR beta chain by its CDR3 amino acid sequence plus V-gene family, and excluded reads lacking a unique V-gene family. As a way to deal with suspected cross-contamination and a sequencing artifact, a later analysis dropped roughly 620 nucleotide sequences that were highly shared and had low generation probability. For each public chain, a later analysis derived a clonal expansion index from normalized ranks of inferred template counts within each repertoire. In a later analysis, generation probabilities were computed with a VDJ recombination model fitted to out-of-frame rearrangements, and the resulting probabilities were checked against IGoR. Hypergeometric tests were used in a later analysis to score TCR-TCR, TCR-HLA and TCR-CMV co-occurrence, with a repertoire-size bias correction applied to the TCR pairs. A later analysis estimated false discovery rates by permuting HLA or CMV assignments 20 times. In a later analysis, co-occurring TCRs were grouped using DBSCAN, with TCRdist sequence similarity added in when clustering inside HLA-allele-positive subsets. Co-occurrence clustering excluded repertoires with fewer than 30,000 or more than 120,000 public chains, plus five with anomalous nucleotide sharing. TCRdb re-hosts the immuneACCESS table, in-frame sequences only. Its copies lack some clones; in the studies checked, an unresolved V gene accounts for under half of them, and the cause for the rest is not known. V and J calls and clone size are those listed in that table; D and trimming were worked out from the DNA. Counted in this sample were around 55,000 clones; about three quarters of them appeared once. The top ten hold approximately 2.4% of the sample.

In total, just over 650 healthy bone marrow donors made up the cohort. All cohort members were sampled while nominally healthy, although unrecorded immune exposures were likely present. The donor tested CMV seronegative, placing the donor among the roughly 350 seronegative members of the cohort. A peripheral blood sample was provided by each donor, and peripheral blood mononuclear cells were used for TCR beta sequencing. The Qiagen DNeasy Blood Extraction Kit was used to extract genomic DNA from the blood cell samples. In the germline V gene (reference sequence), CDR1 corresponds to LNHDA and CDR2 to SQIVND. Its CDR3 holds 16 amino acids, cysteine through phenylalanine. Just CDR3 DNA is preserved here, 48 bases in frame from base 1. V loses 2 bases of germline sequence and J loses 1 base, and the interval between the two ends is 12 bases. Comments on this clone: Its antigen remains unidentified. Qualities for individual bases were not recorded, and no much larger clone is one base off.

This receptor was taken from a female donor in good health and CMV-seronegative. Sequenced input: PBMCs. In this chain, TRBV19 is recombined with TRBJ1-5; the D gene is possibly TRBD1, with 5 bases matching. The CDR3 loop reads CASSISTGNSNQPQHF. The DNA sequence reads TGTGCCAGTAGTATATCCACAGGAAACAGCAATCAGCCCCAGCATTTT.